The clone carrying this TCR beta chain appeared a few times. Its antigen is currently unknown. The investigators reverse transcribed all of the isolated RNA, so they sequenced expressed TCRB transcripts. Using immunoSEQ multiplex PCR, the repertoire was profiled, and TCRdb retains in-frame clones only, with some absent. The table lists about 120,000 clones, 16% of them singletons. This specimen belongs to a study of beta chain features in type 1 diabetes. Study context: Sorted cells numbering roughly 98,000,000 were examined across all samples.

Donors underwent one heparinised blood draw, around 120 mL on average. Germline V gene sequence: CDR1 SGHNT, CDR2 YYREEE (reference sequence). The CDR3 totals 15 residues. J gave up 4 bases and V 1 base, and 3 bases lay outside the gene matches. The study, taken as a whole, reports: There was a possibility that cDNA sequencing over-represented cells with high TCR expression. All four CD4+ subsets of Type 1 diabetes patients contained TCRB CDR3s that were moderately but significantly shorter.

The receptor's source is a man aged 25-40 years with type 1 diabetes. J is TRBJ2-3 and V is TRBV5-4; 10 bases are a match to TRBD2. Sample: central memory CD4+ T cells from blood. CDR3 in amino acids: CASSLRLAGADTQYF. DNA for the CDR3: TGTGCCAGCAGCTTGCGGCTAGCGGGGGCAGATACGCAGTATTTT.